This TCR beta chain was captured by sequencing in a study of cytomegalovirus exposure and HLA in healthy donors. For the study at large: An earlier analysis found roughly 100 million unique TCR beta sequences from roughly 170 million T cells.

Points from the study as a whole: It emerged from a later analysis that several of the most significant clusters appeared to be linked to common viral pathogens. Specific recognition of CMV antigens was confirmed in vitro for a few chains (all CMV-associated).

The study ran its PCR with 60 Vbeta and 13 Jbeta primers. The repertoire was sequenced with immunoSEQ multiplex PCR; TCRdb's copy has only in-frame clones and lacks some. This table holds fewer than 250,000 clones, 70% to 80% found once. Comment on this clone: The antigen is not known.

Trimming took off 1 base at V and 7 bases at J, with 17 bases between the two ends. CDR1 and CDR2 from the germline V gene are SGHTS and YDEGEE. The CDR3 length is 15 residues. The origin of this receptor is a man aged 40-49 years in good health and CMV-seronegative. Specimen: PBMCs. The gene calls are TRBV5-8 and TRBJ1-2; D is possibly TRBD1 (5 bases). The CDR3 here is CASSLLDGSGGGYTF. The CDR3 DNA reads as TGTGCCAGCAGCTTGCTTGACGGGTCCGGGGGTGGCTACACCTTC.